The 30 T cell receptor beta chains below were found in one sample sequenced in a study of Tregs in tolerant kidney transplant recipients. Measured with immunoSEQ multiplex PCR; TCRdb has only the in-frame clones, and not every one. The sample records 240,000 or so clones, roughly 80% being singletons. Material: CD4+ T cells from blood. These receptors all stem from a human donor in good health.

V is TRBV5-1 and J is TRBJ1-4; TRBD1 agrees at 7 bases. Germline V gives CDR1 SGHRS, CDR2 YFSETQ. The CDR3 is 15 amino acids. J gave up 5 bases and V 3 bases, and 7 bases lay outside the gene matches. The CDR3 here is CASSSAGTDNEKLFF. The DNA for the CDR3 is TGCGCCAGCAGCTCCGCCGGGACAGACAATGAAAAACTGTTTTTT.

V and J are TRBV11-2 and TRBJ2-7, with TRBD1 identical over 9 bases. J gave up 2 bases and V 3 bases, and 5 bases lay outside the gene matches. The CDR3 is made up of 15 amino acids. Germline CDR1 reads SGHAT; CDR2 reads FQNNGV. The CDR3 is CASSFRDRVPYEQYF. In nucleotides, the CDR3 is TGTGCCAGCAGCTTCCGGGACAGGGTTCCCTACGAGCAGTACTTC. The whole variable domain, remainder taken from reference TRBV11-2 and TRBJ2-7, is EAGVAQSPRYKIIEKRQSVAFWCNPISGHATLYWYQQILGQGPKLLIQFQNNGVVDDSQLPKDRFSAERLKGVDSTLKIQPAKLEDSAVYLCASSFRDRVPYEQYFGPGTRLTVT.

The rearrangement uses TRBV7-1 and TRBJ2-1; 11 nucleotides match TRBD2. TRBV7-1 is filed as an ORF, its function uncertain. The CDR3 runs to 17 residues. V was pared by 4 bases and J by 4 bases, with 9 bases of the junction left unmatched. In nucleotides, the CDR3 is TGTGCCAGCAGCTTAGTAGGGACTAGCGGCGGTTACAATGAGCAGTTCTTC. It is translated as CASSLVGTSGGYNEQFF.

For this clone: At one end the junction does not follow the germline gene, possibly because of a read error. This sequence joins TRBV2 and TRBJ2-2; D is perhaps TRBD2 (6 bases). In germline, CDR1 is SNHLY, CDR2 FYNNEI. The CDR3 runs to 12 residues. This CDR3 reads CASSGIPGGLFF. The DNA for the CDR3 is TGTGCCAGCAGTGGGATCCCCGGGGGGCTGTTTTTT.

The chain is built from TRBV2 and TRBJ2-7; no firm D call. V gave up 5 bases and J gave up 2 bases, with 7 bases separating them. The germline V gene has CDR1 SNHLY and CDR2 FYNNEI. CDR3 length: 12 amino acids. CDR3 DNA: TGTGCCAGCAGTTATAGCCCCTACGAGCAGTACTTC. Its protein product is CASSYSPYEQYF.

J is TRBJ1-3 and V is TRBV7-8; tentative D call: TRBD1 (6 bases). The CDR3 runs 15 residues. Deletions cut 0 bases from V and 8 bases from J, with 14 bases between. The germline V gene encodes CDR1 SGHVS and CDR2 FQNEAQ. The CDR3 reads CASSLATRQVDTIYF. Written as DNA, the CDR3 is TGTGCCAGCAGCTTAGCCACCAGACAGGTGGACACCATATATTTT.

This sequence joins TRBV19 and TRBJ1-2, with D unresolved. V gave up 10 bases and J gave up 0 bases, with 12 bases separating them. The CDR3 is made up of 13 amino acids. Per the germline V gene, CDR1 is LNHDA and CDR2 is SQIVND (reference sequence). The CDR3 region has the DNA TGTGCCACCCAAGCGCTTCCTAACTATGGCTACACCTTC. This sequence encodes CATQALPNYGYTF.

This chain's CDR3 is CASSYRGSGGKEAFF. DNA for the CDR3: TGTGCCAGCAGTTACCGGGGTTCAGGGGGAAAGGAAGCTTTCTTT. The genes are TRBV6-5 and TRBJ1-1, with 7 bases lining up with TRBD1. V shed 2 bases and J 8 bases; nucleotides not matched to a gene: 11. Germline lookup yields CDR1 MNHEY and CDR2 SVGAGI. The CDR3 extends over 15 amino acids.

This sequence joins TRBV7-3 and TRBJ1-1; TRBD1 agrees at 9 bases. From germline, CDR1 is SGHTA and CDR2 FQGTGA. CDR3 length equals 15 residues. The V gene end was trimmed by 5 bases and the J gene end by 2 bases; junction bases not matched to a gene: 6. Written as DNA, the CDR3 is TGTGCCAGCAGCCTACAGGGGGCACTAAACACTGAAGCTTTCTTT. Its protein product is CASSLQGALNTEAFF. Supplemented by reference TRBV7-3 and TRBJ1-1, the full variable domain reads GAGVSQTPSNKVTEKGKYVELRCDPISGHTALYWYRQSLGQGPEFLIYFQGTGAADDSGLPNDRFFAVRPEGSVSTLKIQRTERGDSAVYLCASSLQGALNTEAFFGQGTRLTVV.

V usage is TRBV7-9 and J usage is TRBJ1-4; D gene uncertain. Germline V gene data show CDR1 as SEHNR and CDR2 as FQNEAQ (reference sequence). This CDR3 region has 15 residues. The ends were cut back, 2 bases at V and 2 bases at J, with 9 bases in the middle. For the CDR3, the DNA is TGTGCCAGCAGCTTATATGACGGTACTAATGAAAAACTGTTTTTT. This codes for CASSLYDGTNEKLFF.

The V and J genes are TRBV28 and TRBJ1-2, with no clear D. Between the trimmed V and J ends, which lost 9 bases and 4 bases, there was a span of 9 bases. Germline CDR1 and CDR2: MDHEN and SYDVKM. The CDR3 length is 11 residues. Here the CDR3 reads CASRTSYGYTF. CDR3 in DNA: TGTGCCAGTCGGACCTCCTATGGCTACACCTTC.

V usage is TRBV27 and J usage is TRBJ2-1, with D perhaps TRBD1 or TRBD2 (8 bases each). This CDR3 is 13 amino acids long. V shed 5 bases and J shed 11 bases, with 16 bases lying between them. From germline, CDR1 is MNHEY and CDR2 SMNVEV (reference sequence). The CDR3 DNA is TGTGCCAGCAGTCCGGGGGGGACAGGTCAGCAGTTCTTC. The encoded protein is CASSPGGTGQQFF.

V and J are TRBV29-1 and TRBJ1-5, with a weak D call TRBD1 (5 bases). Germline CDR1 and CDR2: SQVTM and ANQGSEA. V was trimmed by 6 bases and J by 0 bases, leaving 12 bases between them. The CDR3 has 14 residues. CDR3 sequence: CSVRGGNSNQPQHF. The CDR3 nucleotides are TGCAGCGTGCGGGGGGGGAATAGCAATCAGCCCCAGCATTTT.

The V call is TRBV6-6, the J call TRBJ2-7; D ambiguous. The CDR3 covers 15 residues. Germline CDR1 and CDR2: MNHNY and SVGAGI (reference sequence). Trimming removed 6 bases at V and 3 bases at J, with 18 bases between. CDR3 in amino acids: CASSPTSGHSYEQYF. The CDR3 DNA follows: TGTGCCAGCAGCCCGACTTCTGGTCACAGCTACGAGCAGTACTTC.

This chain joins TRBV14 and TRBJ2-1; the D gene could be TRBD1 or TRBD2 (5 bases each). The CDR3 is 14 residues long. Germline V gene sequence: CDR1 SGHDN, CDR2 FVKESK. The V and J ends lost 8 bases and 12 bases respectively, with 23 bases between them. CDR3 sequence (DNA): TGTGCCAGCGAGGGATCAGGGACCCCGGGTGGGCAGTTCTTC. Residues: CASEGSGTPGGQFF.

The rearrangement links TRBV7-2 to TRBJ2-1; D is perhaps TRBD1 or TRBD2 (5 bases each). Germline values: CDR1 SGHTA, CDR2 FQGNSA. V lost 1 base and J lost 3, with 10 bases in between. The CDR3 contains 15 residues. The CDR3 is CASSLGGNGYNEQFF. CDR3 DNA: TGTGCCAGCAGCTTAGGGGGGAACGGCTACAATGAGCAGTTCTTC. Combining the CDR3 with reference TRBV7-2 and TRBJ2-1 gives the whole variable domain GAGVSQSPSNKVTEKGKDVELRCDPISGHTALYWYRQSLGQGLEFLIYFQGNSAPDKSGLPSDRFSAERTGGSVSTLTIQRTQQEDSAVYLCASSLGGNGYNEQFFGPGTRLTVL.

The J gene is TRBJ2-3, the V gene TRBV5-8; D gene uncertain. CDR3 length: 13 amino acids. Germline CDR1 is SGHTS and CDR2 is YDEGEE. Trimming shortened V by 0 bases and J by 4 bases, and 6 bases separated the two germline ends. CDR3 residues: CASSLVDSDTQYF. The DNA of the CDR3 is TGTGCCAGCAGCTTGGTGGATTCAGATACGCAGTATTTT. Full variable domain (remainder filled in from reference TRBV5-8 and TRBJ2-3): EAGVTQSPTHLIKTRGQQATLRCSPISGHTSVYWYQQALGLGLQFLLWYDEGEERNRGNFPPRFSGRQFPNYSSELNVNALELEDSALYLCASSLVDSDTQYFGPGTRLTVL.

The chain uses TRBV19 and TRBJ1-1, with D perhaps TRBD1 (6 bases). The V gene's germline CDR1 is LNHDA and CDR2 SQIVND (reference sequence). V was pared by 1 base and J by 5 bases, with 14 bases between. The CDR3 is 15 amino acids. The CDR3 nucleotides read TGTGCCAGTAGTATAGTGGCCCGGAGGGGGACTGAAGCTTTCTTT. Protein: CASSIVARRGTEAFF.

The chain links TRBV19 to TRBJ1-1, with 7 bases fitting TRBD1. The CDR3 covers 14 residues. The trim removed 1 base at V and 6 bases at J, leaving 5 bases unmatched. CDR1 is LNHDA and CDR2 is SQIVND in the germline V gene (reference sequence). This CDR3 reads CASSIAGGRSEAFF. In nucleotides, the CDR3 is TGTGCCAGTAGTATAGCAGGGGGGCGGTCTGAAGCTTTCTTT.

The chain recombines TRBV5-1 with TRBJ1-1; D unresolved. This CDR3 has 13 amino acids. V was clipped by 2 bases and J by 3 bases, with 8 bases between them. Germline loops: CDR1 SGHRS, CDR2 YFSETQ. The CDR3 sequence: CASSFYTDTEAFF. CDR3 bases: TGCGCCAGCAGCTTCTACACGGACACTGAAGCTTTCTTT. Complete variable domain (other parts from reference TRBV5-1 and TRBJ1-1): KAGVTQTPRYLIKTRGQQVTLSCSPISGHRSVSWYQQTPGQGLQFLFEYFSETQRNKGNFPGRFSGRQFSNSRSEMNVSTLELGDSALYLCASSFYTDTEAFFGQGTRLTVV.

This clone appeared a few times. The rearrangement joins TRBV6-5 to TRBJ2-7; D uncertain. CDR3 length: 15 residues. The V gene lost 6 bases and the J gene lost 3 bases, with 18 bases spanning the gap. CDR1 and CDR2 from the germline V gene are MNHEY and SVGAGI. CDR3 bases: TGTGCCAGCAGCCGCGAACGTAGGGCCAACTACGAGCAGTACTTC. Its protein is CASSRERRANYEQYF.

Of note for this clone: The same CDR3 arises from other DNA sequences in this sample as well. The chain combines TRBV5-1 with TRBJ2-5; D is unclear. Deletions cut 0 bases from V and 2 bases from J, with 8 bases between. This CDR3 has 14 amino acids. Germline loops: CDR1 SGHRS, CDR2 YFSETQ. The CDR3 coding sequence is TGCGCCAGCAGCTTGGGGACGGCACAAGAGACCCAGTACTTC. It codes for CASSLGTAQETQYF. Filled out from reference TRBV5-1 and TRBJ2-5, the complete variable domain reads KAGVTQTPRYLIKTRGQQVTLSCSPISGHRSVSWYQQTPGQGLQFLFEYFSETQRNKGNFPGRFSGRQFSNSRSEMNVSTLELGDSALYLCASSLGTAQETQYFGPGTRLLVL.

DNA for the CDR3: TGTGCCAGCAGCCAACAGGGGAACACCGGGGAGCTGTTTTTT. It encodes CASSQQGNTGELFF. This rearrangement joins TRBV16 to TRBJ2-2, with D maybe TRBD1 (5 bases). The germline CDR1 and CDR2 sequences are KGHSY and FQNENV. CDR3 length: 14 amino acids. V gave up 2 bases and J gave up 1 base, with 5 bases separating them.

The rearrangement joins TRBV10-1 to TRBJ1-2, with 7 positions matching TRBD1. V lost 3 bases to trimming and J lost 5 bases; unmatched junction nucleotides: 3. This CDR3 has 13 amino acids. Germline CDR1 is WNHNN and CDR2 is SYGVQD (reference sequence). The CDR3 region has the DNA TGCGCCAGCAGTGATCGACAGGGTTATGGCTACACCTTC. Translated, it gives CASSDRQGYGYTF.

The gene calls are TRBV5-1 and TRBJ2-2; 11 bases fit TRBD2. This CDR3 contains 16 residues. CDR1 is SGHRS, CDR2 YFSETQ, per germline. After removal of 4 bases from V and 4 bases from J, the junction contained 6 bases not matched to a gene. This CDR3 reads CASSPTSGVVTGELFF. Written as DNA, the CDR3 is TGCGCCAGCAGCCCGACTAGCGGGGTCGTCACCGGGGAGCTGTTTTTT.

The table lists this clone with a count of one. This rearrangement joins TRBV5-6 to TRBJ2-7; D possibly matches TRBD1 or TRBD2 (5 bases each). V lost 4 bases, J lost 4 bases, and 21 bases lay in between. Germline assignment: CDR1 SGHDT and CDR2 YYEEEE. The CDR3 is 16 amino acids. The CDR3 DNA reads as TGTGCCAGCAGCAGAATTGGGACCCGGAAGAGTTACGAGCAGTACTTC. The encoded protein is CASSRIGTRKSYEQYF. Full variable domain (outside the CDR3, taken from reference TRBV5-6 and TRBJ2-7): DAGVTQSPTHLIKTRGQQVTLRCSPKSGHDTVSWYQQALGQGPQFIFQYYEEEERQRGNFPDRFSGHQFPNYSSELNVNALLLGDSALYLCASSRIGTRKSYEQYFGPGTRLTVT.

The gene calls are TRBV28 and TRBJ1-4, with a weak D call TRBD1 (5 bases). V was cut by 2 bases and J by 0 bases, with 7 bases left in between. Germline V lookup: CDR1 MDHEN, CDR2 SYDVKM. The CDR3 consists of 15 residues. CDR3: CASSLPGTTNEKLFF. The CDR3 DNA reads TGTGCCAGCAGTTTACCAGGGACAACTAATGAAAAACTGTTTTTT.

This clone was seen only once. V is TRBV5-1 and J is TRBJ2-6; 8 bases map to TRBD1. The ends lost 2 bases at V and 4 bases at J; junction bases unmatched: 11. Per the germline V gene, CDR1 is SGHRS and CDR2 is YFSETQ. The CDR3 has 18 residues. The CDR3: CASSFTGGGIGGANVLTF. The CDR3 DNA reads TGCGCCAGCAGCTTTACAGGGGGTGGAATCGGAGGGGCCAACGTCCTGACTTTC.

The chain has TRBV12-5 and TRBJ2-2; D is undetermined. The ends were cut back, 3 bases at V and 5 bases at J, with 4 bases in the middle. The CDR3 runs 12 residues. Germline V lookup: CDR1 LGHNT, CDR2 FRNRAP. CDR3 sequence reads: CASGLGTGELFF. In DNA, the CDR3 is TGTGCTAGTGGTTTAGGGACCGGGGAGCTGTTTTTT.

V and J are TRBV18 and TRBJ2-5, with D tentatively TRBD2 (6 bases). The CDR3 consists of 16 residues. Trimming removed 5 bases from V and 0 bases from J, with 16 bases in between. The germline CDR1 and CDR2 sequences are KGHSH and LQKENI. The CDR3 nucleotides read TGTGCCAGCTCAGGAGCCCTCGGGGGAAACCAAGAGACCCAGTACTTC. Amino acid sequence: CASSGALGGNQETQYF.